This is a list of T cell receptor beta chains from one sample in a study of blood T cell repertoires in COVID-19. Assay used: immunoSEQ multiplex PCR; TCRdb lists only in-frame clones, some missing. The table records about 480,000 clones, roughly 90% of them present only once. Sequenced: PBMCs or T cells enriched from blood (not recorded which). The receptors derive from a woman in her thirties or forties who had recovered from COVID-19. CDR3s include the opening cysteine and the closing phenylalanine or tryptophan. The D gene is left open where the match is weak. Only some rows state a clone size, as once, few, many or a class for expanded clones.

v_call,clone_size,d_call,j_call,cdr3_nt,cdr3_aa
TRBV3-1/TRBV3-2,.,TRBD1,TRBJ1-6,TGTGCCAGCTCCCAGGGGGCGCCCCCCCTCCACTTT,CASSQGAPPLHF
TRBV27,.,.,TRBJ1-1,TGTGCCAGCAGTGCCTTGCCTTGGGGGGGCACTGAAGCTTTCTTT,CASSALPWGGTEAFF
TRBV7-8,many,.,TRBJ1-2,TGTGCCAGCAGCTTAGTCGTTTTGCCTACTACTAACTATGGCTACACCTTC,CASSLVVLPTTNYGYTF
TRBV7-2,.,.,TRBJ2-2,TGTGCCAGCAGCTTAGCGGAGGCCGGGGAGCTGTTTTTT,CASSLAEAGELFF
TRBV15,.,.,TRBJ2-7,TGTGCCACCAGCAGAGATAGGGGCAGAGCCTACGAGCAGTACTTC,CATSRDRGRAYEQYF
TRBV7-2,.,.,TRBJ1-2,TGTGCCAGTACCTTAGGGCTCACAGGGATCGGCATCGGCTACACCTTC,CASTLGLTGIGIGYTF
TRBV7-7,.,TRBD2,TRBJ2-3,TGTGCCAGCAGCTTAGACCTAGCGGGCACAGATACGCAGTATTTT,CASSLDLAGTDTQYF
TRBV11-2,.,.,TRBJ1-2,TGTGCCAGCAGCCGCGCCGGGGTAGGCTATGGCTACACCTTC,CASSRAGVGYGYTF
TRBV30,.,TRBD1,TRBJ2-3,TGTGCCTGGGGACGGGACAGTATGGAAACAGATACGCAGTATTTT,CAWGRDSMETDTQYF
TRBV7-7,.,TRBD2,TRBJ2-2,TGTGCCAGCAGCGTAGGACTAGCGGGAGCCAGCGGGGAGCTGTTTTTT,CASSVGLAGASGELFF
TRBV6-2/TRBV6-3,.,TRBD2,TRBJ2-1,TGTGCCAGCAGTTATCAACTAGCGGCTTACAATGAGCAGTTCTTC,CASSYQLAAYNEQFF
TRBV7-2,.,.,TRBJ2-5,TGTGCCAGCAGCTTAGCAGGCAGGTGGAAGACCCAGTACTTC,CASSLAGRWKTQYF
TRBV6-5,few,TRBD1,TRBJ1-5,TGTGCCAGCAGTTCGGGACAGGGGTATAGCAATCAGCCCCAGCATTTT,CASSSGQGYSNQPQHF
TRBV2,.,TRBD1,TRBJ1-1,TGTGCCAGCAGGGAACAGGGGGCGGCCACTGAAGCTTTCTTT,CASREQGAATEAFF
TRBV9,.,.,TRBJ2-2,TGTGCCAGCAGCCCCAGGGACACAGCGAACACCGGGGAGCTGTTTTTT,CASSPRDTANTGELFF
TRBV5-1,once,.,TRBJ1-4,TGCGCCAGCAGCTGGGTGGGGGGAGCAACTAATGAAAAACTGTTTTTT,CASSWVGGATNEKLFF